Given below is one TCR beta chain in context. Its antigen is unknown. The record originates from a study of identifying expanded T cells in peripheral blood. Study-level results: Approximately two-week clone count variance significantly increased as total template count grew. Technical replicates showed approximately 1.2 changed clones; around two weeks approximately 16; four weeks 19.

Some clones are missing from TCRdb's copy, which holds only in-frame ones; the method was immunoSEQ multiplex PCR. The top ten clones hold 3.5% to 4.5% of a sample with more than 45,000 clones, roughly 89% of them seen once. During the collection period, no donor immune events like infections were recorded. CDR3 length: 13 amino acids. Germline CDR1 is LNHDA and CDR2 is SQIVND (reference sequence). V was pared by 6 bases and J by 10 bases, with 8 bases of the junction left unmatched. The chain couples TRBV19 to TRBJ1-5, with 8 bases aligning to TRBD1. Sequenced input: blood. The clonotype comes from a person between 18 and 69 years old in good health. The CDR3 protein is CASRPGGSAPQHF. In DNA form, the CDR3 reads TGTGCCAGTAGACCAGGGGGCTCGGCTCCCCAGCATTTT.